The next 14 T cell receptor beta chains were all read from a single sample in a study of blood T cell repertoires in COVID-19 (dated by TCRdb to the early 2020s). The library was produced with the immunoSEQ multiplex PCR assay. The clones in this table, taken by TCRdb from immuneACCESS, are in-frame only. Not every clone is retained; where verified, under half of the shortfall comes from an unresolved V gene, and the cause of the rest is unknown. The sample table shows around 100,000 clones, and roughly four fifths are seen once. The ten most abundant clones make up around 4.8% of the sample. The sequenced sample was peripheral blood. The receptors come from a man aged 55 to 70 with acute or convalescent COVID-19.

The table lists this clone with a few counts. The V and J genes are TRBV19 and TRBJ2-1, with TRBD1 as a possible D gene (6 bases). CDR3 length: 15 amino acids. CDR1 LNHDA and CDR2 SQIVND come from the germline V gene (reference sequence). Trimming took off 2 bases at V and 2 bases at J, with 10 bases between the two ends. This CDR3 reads CASSITGSTYNEQFF. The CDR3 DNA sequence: TGTGCCAGTAGTATAACAGGGAGTACCTACAATGAGCAGTTCTTC.

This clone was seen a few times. For the CDR3, the DNA is TGTGCCAGCAGCTCGCGGTCTTCACCCCTCCACTTT. As protein: CASSSRSSPLHF. The chain links TRBV5-5 to TRBJ1-6; the D is unclear. There are 12 residues in the CDR3. The V gene's germline CDR1 is SGHKS and CDR2 YYEKEE (reference sequence). V lost 3 bases and J lost 9, with 7 bases in between.

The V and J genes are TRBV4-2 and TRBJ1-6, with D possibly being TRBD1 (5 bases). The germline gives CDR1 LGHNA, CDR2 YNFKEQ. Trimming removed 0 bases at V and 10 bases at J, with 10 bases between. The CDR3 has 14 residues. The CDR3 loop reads CASSQDRQGSPLHF. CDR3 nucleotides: TGTGCCAGCAGCCAAGATAGGCAGGGCTCACCCCTCCACTTT.

DNA of the CDR3: TGTGCCAGCAGTTACGTGCAGGATACAGATACGCAGTATTTT. Protein sequence: CASSYVQDTDTQYF. The chain has TRBV6-6 and TRBJ2-3; D is unresolved. Germline V CDR1 and CDR2: MNHNY, SVGAGI (reference sequence). Trimming took off 2 bases at V and 3 bases at J, with 9 bases between the two ends. The CDR3 length is 14 residues.

CDR3 coding DNA: TGTGCCAGCAGCTCTTTGGGACAGGGGGCACATCAGCCCCAGCATTTT. As protein: CASSSLGQGAHQPQHF. V and J are TRBV7-2 and TRBJ1-5, with TRBD1 matching 12 bases. The CDR3 runs 16 residues. In germline, CDR1 is SGHTA, CDR2 FQGNSA. With 4 bases clipped from V and 5 bases from J, the junction kept 6 bases outside the gene matches. The whole variable domain, remainder taken from reference TRBV7-2 and TRBJ1-5, is GAGVSQSPSNKVTEKGKDVELRCDPISGHTALYWYRQSLGQGLEFLIYFQGNSAPDKSGLPSDRFSAERTGGSVSTLTIQRTQQEDSAVYLCASSSLGQGAHQPQHFGDGTRLSIL.

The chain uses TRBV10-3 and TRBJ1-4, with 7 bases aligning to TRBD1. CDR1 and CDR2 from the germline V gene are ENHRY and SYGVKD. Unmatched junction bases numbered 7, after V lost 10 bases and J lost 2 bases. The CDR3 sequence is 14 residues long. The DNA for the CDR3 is TGTGCCAGCCAGGACAGGAACACTAATGAAAAACTGTTTTTT. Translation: CASQDRNTNEKLFF.

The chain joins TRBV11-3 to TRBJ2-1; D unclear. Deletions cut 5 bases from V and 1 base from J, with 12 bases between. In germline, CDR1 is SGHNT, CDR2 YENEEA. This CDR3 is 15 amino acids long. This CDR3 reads CASSPPTGSYNEQFF. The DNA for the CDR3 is TGTGCCAGCAGCCCACCTACCGGGTCCTACAATGAGCAGTTCTTC.

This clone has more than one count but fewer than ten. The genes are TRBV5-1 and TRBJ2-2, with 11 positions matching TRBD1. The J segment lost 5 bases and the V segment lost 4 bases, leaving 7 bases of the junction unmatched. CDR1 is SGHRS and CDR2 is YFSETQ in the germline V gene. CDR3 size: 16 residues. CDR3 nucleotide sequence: TGCGCCAGCAGCATACGGACAGGGGGCAATACCGGGGAGCTGTTTTTT. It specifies CASSIRTGGNTGELFF.

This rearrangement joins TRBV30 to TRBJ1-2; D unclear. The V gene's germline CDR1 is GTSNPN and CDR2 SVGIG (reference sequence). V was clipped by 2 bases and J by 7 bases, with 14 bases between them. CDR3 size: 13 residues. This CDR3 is CAWSPLLGSGYTF. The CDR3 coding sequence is TGTGCCTGGAGTCCCCTTTTAGGGAGTGGCTACACCTTC.

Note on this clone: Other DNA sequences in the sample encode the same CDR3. CDR3: CASSYRGYGYTF. CDR3 bases: TGTGCCAGCAGTTACCGGGGCTATGGCTACACCTTC. The gene calls are TRBV6-5 and TRBJ1-2; D ambiguous. This CDR3 region has 12 residues. V was shortened by 2 bases and J by 4 bases, with 5 bases between the two germline ends. Germline assignment: CDR1 MNHEY and CDR2 SVGAGI.

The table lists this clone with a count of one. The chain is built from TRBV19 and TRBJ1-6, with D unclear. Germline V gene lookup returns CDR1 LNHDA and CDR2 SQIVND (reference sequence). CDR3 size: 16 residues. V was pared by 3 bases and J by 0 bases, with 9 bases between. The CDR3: CASSIRESSYNSPLHF. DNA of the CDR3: TGTGCCAGTAGTATCCGTGAGAGCTCCTATAATTCACCCCTCCACTTT. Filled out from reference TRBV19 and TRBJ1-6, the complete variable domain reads DGGITQSPKYLFRKEGQNVTLSCEQNLNHDAMYWYRQDPGQGLRLIYYSQIVNDFQKGDIAEGYSVSREKKESFPLTVTSAQKNPTAFYLCASSIRESSYNSPLHFGNGTRLTVT.

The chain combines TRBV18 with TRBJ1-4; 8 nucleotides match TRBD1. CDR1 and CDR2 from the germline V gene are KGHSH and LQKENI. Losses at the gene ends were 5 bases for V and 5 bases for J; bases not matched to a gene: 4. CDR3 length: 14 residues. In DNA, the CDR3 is TGTGCCAGCTCAACCGGGACAGGCAATGAAAAACTGTTTTTT. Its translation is CASSTGTGNEKLFF.

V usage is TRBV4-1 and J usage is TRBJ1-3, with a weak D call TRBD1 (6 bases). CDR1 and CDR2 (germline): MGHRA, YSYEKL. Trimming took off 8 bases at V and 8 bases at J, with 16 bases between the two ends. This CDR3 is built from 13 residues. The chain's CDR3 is CASRDTKPDTIYF. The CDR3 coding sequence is TGCGCCAGCCGGGACACTAAACCAGACACCATATATTTT.

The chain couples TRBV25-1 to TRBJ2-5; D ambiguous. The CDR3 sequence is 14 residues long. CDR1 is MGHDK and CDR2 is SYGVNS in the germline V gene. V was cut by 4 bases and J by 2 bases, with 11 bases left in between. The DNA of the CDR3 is TGTGCCAGCAGTGTGGTGGGCATGCAAGAGACCCAGTACTTC. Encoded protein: CASSVVGMQETQYF.